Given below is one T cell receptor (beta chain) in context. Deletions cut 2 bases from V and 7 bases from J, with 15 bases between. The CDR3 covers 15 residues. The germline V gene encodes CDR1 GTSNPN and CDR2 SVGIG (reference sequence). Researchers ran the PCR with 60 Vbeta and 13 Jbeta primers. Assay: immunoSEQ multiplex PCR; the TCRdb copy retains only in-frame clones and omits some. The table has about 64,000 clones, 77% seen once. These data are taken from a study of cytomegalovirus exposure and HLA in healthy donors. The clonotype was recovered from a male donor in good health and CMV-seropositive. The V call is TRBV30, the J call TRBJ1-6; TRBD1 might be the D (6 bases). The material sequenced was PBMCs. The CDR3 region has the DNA TGTGCCTGGAGTCCCCCAGGGGCGGAGAATTCACCCCTCCACTTT. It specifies CAWSPPGAENSPLHF. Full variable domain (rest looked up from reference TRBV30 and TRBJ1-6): SQTIHQWPATLVQPVGSPLSLECTVEGTSNPNLYWYRQAAGRGLQLLFYSVGIGQISSEVPQNLSASRPQDRQFILSSKKLLLSDSGFYLCAWSPPGAENSPLHFGNGTRLTVT.